Sequencing of this T cell receptor (beta chain) was carried out in a study of cytomegalovirus exposure and HLA in healthy donors. Produced via immunoSEQ multiplex PCR; TCRdb's table is partial and in-frame only. The data contain about 110,000 clones, 90% to 96% of them singletons. The germline V gene encodes CDR1 SGHRS and CDR2 YFSETQ. Trimming removed 3 bases from V and 8 bases from J, with 18 bases in between. The CDR3 sequence is 15 residues long. Notes on the study in general: In vitro data verified a few CMV-associated chains as specific for CMV antigens. As was reported, the classifier diagnosed cytomegalovirus status with high specificity and sensitivity. Researchers catalogued some 160 TCR beta chains as cytomegalovirus-associated.

Comments on this clone: As yet, its antigen is unknown.

This chain joins TRBV5-1 and TRBJ2-1, with D possibly TRBD1 on 5 matching bases. Sequences were obtained from PBMCs. The sequence was obtained from a woman between 18 and 30 years old in good health and CMV-seronegative. The CDR3 region is CASSWGPGQTYEQFF. The CDR3, as DNA: TGCGCCAGCAGCTGGGGCCCGGGTCAGACGTATGAGCAGTTCTTC. The whole variable domain, filled in from reference TRBV5-1 and TRBJ2-1, reads KAGVTQTPRYLIKTRGQQVTLSCSPISGHRSVSWYQQTPGQGLQFLFEYFSETQRNKGNFPGRFSGRQFSNSRSEMNVSTLELGDSALYLCASSWGPGQTYEQFFGPGTRLTVL.